The 22 T cell receptor beta chains reported below all come from one sample, sequenced in a study of blood T cell repertoires in COVID-19. Assay used: immunoSEQ multiplex PCR; TCRdb lists only in-frame clones, some missing. The table has under 250,000 clones, about 85% seen once. Sequenced sample: peripheral blood. The receptors shown here come from a man aged 50-59 years who had recovered from COVID-19.

Points on this clone: No conserved phenylalanine or tryptophan is present at the end of the CDR3, so a read error is the likely explanation. Because the CDR3's place on the DNA is in doubt, the DNA is left out and the CDR3 is given as listed by TCRdb. This CDR3 reads CARKFLTSGD. This chain uses TRBV2 with TRBJ2-2; TRBD2 is the table's D call, not checked against the DNA. The CDR3 has 10 residues if both end residues are counted. Germline loops: CDR1 SNHLY, CDR2 FYNNEI.

V usage is TRBV11-2 and J usage is TRBJ1-5, with D possibly matching TRBD1 (5 bases). The germline V gene encodes CDR1 SGHAT and CDR2 FQNNGV. The CDR3 covers 13 residues. Trimming left V 5 bases short and J 9 bases short, with 14 bases between. The CDR3 is CASSQGKGLPQHF. In nucleotides, the CDR3 is TGTGCCAGCAGCCAGGGAAAAGGGTTGCCCCAGCATTTT.

The chain couples TRBV28 to TRBJ1-5; tentative D call: TRBD1 (5 bases). The CDR3 consists of 15 residues. The germline CDR1 and CDR2 sequences are MDHEN and SYDVKM. Between the trimmed V and J ends, which lost 6 bases and 2 bases, there was a span of 14 bases. Written as DNA, the CDR3 is TGTGCCAGCAGCCCCGGCAGGGCGGGCAATCAGCCCCAGCATTTT. It translates to CASSPGRAGNQPQHF. The variable domain in full, with the rest retrieved from reference TRBV28 and TRBJ1-5, is DVKVTQSSRYLVKRTGEKVFLECVQDMDHENMFWYRQDPGLGLRLIYFSYDVKMKEKGDIPEGYSVSREKKERFSLILESASTNQTSMYLCASSPGRAGNQPQHFGDGTRLSIL.

This chain joins TRBV27 and TRBJ2-3; D might be TRBD2 (6 bases). The V gene's germline CDR1 is MNHEY and CDR2 SMNVEV (reference sequence). CDR3 length: 13 amino acids. Trimming cost V 4 bases and J 4 bases, with 9 bases left between them. The CDR3 reads CASSYSSADTQYF. CDR3 bases: TGTGCCAGCAGTTATTCTAGCGCAGATACGCAGTATTTT.

The CDR3 loop reads CASSADRVDTDTQYF. The CDR3 DNA reads TGTGCCAGTAGTGCCGACAGGGTCGACACAGATACGCAGTATTTT. The V gene is TRBV19, the J gene TRBJ2-3; 7 nucleotides match TRBD1. The length of the CDR3 is 15 residues. Germline assignment: CDR1 LNHDA and CDR2 SQIVND (reference sequence). J lost 2 bases, V lost 5 bases, and 7 bases had no gene match.

This clone was picked up a small number of times. The chain combines TRBV7-9 with TRBJ1-6; D unclear. This CDR3 has 13 amino acids. The ends were cut back, 5 bases at V and 10 bases at J, with 12 bases in the middle. Germline CDR1 is SEHNR and CDR2 is FQNEAQ (reference sequence). The CDR3 is CASSPRHGSPLHF. The CDR3, as DNA: TGTGCCAGCAGCCCCCGACATGGCTCACCCCTCCACTTT.

The chain has TRBV9 and TRBJ2-1, with TRBD2 identical over 9 bases. Germline CDR1 SGDLS, CDR2 YYNGEE. The CDR3 totals 15 residues. V lost 4 bases to trimming and J lost 4 bases; unmatched junction nucleotides: 6. CDR3 region: CASSLGTSPYNEQFF. The DNA for the CDR3 is TGTGCCAGCAGCCTAGGGACTAGCCCTTACAATGAGCAGTTCTTC. Based on the CDR3 plus reference TRBV9 and TRBJ2-1, the full variable domain is DSGVTQTPKHLITATGQRVTLRCSPRSGDLSVYWYQQSLDQGLQFLIQYYNGEERAKGNILERFSAQQFPDLHSELNLSSLELGDSALYFCASSLGTSPYNEQFFGPGTRLTVL.

This clone has more than one count but fewer than ten. The chain links TRBV19 to TRBJ2-2; unclear D gene. CDR3 length equals 15 residues. Trimming cost V 10 bases and J 0 bases, with 15 bases left between them. CDR1 and CDR2 (germline): LNHDA, SQIVND (reference sequence). The CDR3 loop is CATSSRPSNTGELFF. The DNA for the CDR3 is TGTGCCACCTCAAGCAGGCCCTCGAACACCGGGGAGCTGTTTTTT.

The genes are TRBV5-6 and TRBJ1-1; 7 nucleotides align to TRBD1. The length of the CDR3 is 17 residues. Germline CDR1 is SGHDT and CDR2 is YYEEEE. J gave up 1 base and V 4 bases, and 13 bases lay outside the gene matches. CDR3 sequence (DNA): TGTGCCAGCAGCCCCCGTCTTTCGGACAGGCCGAACACTGAAGCTTTCTTT. Amino acids: CASSPRLSDRPNTEAFF.

This clone was picked up one time. The chain employs TRBV7-2 and TRBJ2-3; 10 positions match TRBD2. The ends lost 1 base at V and 5 bases at J; junction bases unmatched: 9. Germline CDR1 SGHTA, CDR2 FQGNSA. CDR3 size: 17 residues. The CDR3 protein is CASSLGAGAGGVDTQYF. In nucleotides, the CDR3 is TGTGCCAGCAGCTTAGGGGCTGGAGCGGGAGGGGTAGATACGCAGTATTTT.

The CDR3 reads CASSSRIRDRKDRDLTANTGELFF. Here the CDR3 DNA reads TGTGCCAGCAGCAGTCGAATCCGGGACAGAAAGGACCGAGACCTCACAGCGAACACCGGGGAGCTGTTTTTT. This chain joins TRBV7-9 and TRBJ2-2; 7 bases agree with TRBD1. This CDR3 has 24 amino acids. Trimming cost V 5 bases and J 0 bases; bases outside gene matches: 30. CDR1 is SEHNR and CDR2 is FQNEAQ in the germline V gene (reference sequence).

The rearrangement links TRBV5-1 to TRBJ2-1; tentative D call: TRBD2 (5 bases). The germline V gene encodes CDR1 SGHRS and CDR2 YFSETQ. The CDR3 has 15 residues. V lost 4 bases and J 1 base, leaving 12 bases between the germline ends. The CDR3 is CASSIASQSYNEQFF. CDR3 coding DNA: TGCGCCAGCAGCATCGCTAGCCAATCCTACAATGAGCAGTTCTTC.

This clone was observed a few times. CDR3 sequence: CASSFPTGEQFF. The CDR3 nucleotides read TGTGCCAGCAGTTTCCCTACCGGGGAGCAGTTCTTC. The rearrangement links TRBV27 to TRBJ2-1, with unresolved D. The V gene lost 3 bases and the J gene lost 10 bases, with 10 bases spanning the gap. The CDR3 is 12 residues long. Germline loops: CDR1 MNHEY, CDR2 SMNVEV (reference sequence).

The V gene is TRBV18, the J gene TRBJ2-4; D uncertain. Trimming pared 0 bases from V and 2 bases from J, leaving 11 bases between. Germline CDR1 and CDR2: KGHSH and LQKENI. The CDR3 consists of 16 residues. The CDR3 spells CASSPPQAVPKNIQYF. In DNA, the CDR3 is TGTGCCAGCTCACCACCCCAAGCTGTCCCCAAAAACATTCAGTACTTC.

This chain uses TRBV9 with TRBJ2-1, with 16 bases that match TRBD2. This CDR3 contains 17 residues. Germline V CDR1 and CDR2: SGDLS, YYNGEE. Unmatched junction bases numbered 4, after V lost 1 base and J lost 6 bases. As DNA, the CDR3 is TGTGCCAGCAGCGTAACCGGGACTAGCGGGAGGGCCAATGAGCAGTTCTTC. As protein: CASSVTGTSGRANEQFF.

The rearrangement links TRBV28 to TRBJ2-7; TRBD1 agrees at 9 bases. The CDR3 is 15 amino acids. CDR1 MDHEN and CDR2 SYDVKM come from the germline V gene. Trimming took 3 bases from V and 3 from J; bases not matched to a gene: 6. CDR3 nucleotide sequence: TGTGCCAGCAGTTTGAGGACAGGGGTTCTCTACGAGCAGTACTTC. This sequence encodes CASSLRTGVLYEQYF.

CDR3 protein: CATSRDRGGGYTF. The DNA of the CDR3 is TGTGCCACCAGCAGAGACAGGGGTGGGGGCTACACCTTC. The gene calls are TRBV15 and TRBJ1-2; D is perhaps TRBD1 (6 bases). The V end lost 0 bases, the J end lost 8 bases, and 10 bases lay between the germline ends. The CDR3 has 13 residues. CDR1 LNHNV and CDR2 YYDKDF come from the germline V gene (reference sequence). Full variable domain (outside the CDR3, taken from reference TRBV15 and TRBJ1-2): DAMVIQNPRYQVTQFGKPVTLSCSQTLNHNVMYWYQQKSSQAPKLLFHYYDKDFNNEADTPDNFQSRRPNTSFCFLDIRSPGLGDTAMYLCATSRDRGGGYTFGSGTRLTVV.

V gene TRBV12-3 or TRBV12-4 combines with J gene TRBJ1-2; TRBD1 matches at 9 bases. Trimming took 4 bases from V and 8 from J; bases not matched to a gene: 5. This CDR3 comprises 13 residues. CDR3 residues: CASSSRDRDGYTF. CDR3 sequence (DNA): TGTGCCAGCAGTTCCCGGGACAGGGACGGCTACACCTTC.

The chain joins TRBV28 to TRBJ2-3, with a weak D call TRBD1 (6 bases). Germline V gene lookup returns CDR1 MDHEN and CDR2 SYDVKM. Deletions cut 3 bases from V and 2 bases from J, with 21 bases between. The CDR3 sequence is 18 residues long. CDR3 in amino acids: CASSLTGFPGRNTDTQYF. In nucleotides, the CDR3 is TGTGCCAGCAGTTTGACAGGTTTCCCGGGCCGAAACACAGATACGCAGTATTTT.

V and J are TRBV19 and TRBJ2-5, with D possibly being TRBD2 (6 bases). CDR1 LNHDA and CDR2 SQIVND come from the germline V gene (reference sequence). The CDR3 is 13 amino acids. V dropped 1 base and J dropped 4 bases, with 7 bases sitting between them. CDR3 coding DNA: TGTGCCAGTAGTATAGCCGGGGGAGAGACCCAGTACTTC. Residues: CASSIAGGETQYF.

The chain couples TRBV12-3 or TRBV12-4 to TRBJ2-1; tentatively, D is TRBD1 (6 bases). The V and J ends lost 6 bases and 7 bases respectively, with 13 bases between them. This CDR3 is 13 amino acids long. The CDR3 region has the DNA TGTGCCAGCAGCCAAAAGGGGGTGAATGAGCAGTTCTTC. Its protein is CASSQKGVNEQFF.

The rearrangement links TRBV10-2 to TRBJ1-2; 8 positions match TRBD1. CDR1 is WSHSY, CDR2 SAAADI, per germline. CDR3 length equals 13 residues. V gave up 6 bases and J gave up 4 bases; unmatched junction bases: 4. Written as DNA, the CDR3 is TGCGCCAGCAGGGGACAGGAACTCTATGGCTACACCTTC. Translation gives CASRGQELYGYTF.